This record looks at one T cell receptor (beta chain) sequence and its context. One base away lies a much larger clone, so this may be a sequencing read error. The CDR3 totals 12 residues. The germline CDR1 and CDR2 sequences are ENHRY and SYGVKD. After removal of 5 bases from V and 8 bases from J, the junction contained 0 bases not matched to a gene. Making TCR beta cDNA involved approximately 530 ng total RNA and a constant-region primer. For TCR beta, libraries were produced by three nested multiplex PCR rounds using slightly modified ARM-PCR. Investigators reported that the first two PCR rounds, at 9 to 11 cycles each, used TRBV1-TRBV30 forward primers with a C-beta reverse primer. Using its own MiXCR run on the multiplex PCR reads, TCRdb lists one record per CDR3 protein. The sample contains fewer than 250,000 distinct CDR3 sequences, roughly 80% of which appear only once. This specimen belongs to a study of tumor-infiltrating lymphocytes in primary liver carcinoma. Study information: Samples returned roughly 3.5 to 7.13 million productive TCRbeta reads each. Read depth did not differ significantly between tissue types.

Investigators took RNA and DNA out together from approximately 22-30 mg of unsorted bulk tissue. Every patient had chronic HBV infection and was treatment-naive. The chain employs TRBV10-3 and TRBJ1-6, with 7 nucleotides matching TRBD1. This clonotype was sampled from a man aged 35-49 years with primary liver carcinoma and hepatitis B virus infection. Sequencing was performed on tumor tissue from primary liver carcinoma. The CDR3 nucleotides read TGTGCCATCAGTCAGGGGGATTCACCCCTCCACTTT. Protein sequence: CAISQGDSPLHF.